Included here is one T cell receptor beta chain sequence, with context. Its antigen is unidentified. This sample is part of a study of identical twins. Study-level points and caveats: One should note that invariant MAIT and iNKT cells could partly confound zero-insertion analyses.

From germline, CDR1 is SGHTA and CDR2 FQGNSA. J was trimmed by 7 bases and V by 5 bases; bases with no gene match: 10. The CDR3 covers 17 residues. TCRdb called the 5' RACE reads again in MiXCR, with one record for every CDR3 protein. The data show under 250,000 distinct CDR3 sequences, around 8.1% seen once. Among all donors, each was a healthy Caucasian. In addition, the sample was reused for a study of yellow fever vaccine responses in identical twins.

The V call is TRBV7-2, the J call TRBJ2-1; 14 nucleotides line up with TRBD2. Sequencing was carried out using memory (CD45RO+) T cells sorted from blood. The clonotype originates from a young woman in good health. The CDR3 loop reads CASSATGGTSGSNEQFF. In DNA form, the CDR3 reads TGTGCCAGCAGCGCGACGGGGGGGACTAGCGGGAGTAATGAGCAGTTCTTC.